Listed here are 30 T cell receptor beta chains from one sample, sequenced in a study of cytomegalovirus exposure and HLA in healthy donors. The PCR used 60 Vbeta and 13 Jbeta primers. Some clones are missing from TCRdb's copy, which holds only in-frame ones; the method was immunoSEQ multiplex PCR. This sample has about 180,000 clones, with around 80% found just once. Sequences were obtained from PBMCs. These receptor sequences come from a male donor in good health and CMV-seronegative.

The CDR3 protein is CASAKTSDPYNEQFF. For the CDR3, the DNA is TGTGCTAGTGCCAAGACTAGCGACCCCTACAATGAGCAGTTCTTC. J is TRBJ2-1 and V is TRBV12-5; the match to TRBD2 covers 8 bases. The CDR3 loop spans 15 amino acids. Looked up from germline, CDR1 is LGHNT and CDR2 is FRNRAP. J was trimmed by 2 bases and V by 7 bases; bases with no gene match: 7.

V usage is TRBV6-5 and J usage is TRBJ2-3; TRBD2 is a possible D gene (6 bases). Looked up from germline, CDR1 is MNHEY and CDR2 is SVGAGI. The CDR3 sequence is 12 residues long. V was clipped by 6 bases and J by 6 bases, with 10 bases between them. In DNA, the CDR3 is TGTGCCAGCAGCCGCAGCGGGGATACGCAGTATTTT. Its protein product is CASSRSGDTQYF.

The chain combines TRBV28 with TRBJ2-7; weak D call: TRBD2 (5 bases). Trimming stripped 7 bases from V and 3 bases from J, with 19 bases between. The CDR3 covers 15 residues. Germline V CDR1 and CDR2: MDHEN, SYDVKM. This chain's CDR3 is CASTKEATNNYEQYF. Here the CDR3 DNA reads TGTGCCAGCACCAAGGAGGCTACAAATAACTACGAGCAGTACTTC.

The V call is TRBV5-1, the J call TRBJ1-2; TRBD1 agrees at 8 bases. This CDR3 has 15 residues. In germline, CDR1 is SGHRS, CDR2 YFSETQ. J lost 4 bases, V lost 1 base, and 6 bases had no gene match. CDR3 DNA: TGCGCCAGCAGCTTGCGAACAGGGGGTGGCTATGGCTACACCTTC. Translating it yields CASSLRTGGGYGYTF.

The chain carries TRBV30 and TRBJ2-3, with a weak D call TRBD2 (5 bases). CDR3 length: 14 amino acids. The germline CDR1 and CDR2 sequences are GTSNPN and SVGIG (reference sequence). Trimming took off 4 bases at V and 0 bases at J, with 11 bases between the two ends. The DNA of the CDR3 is TGTGCCTGGACAAGAGGAGGTAGCACAGATACGCAGTATTTT. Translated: CAWTRGGSTDTQYF.

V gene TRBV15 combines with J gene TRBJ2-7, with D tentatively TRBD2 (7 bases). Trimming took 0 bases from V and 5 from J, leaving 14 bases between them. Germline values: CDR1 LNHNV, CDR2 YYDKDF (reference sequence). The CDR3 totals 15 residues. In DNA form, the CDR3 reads TGTGCCACCAGCAGAGATCCCGGGGGGCTCGACGAGCAGTACTTC. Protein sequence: CATSRDPGGLDEQYF.

The CDR3 here is CATSREGQQETQYF. The CDR3 DNA sequence: TGTGCCACCAGCAGAGAAGGACAGCAAGAGACCCAGTACTTC. The chain employs TRBV15 and TRBJ2-5, with D maybe TRBD1 (6 bases). There are 14 residues in the CDR3. Trimming cost V 0 bases and J 2 bases, with 7 bases left between them. The germline V gene has CDR1 LNHNV and CDR2 YYDKDF (reference sequence).

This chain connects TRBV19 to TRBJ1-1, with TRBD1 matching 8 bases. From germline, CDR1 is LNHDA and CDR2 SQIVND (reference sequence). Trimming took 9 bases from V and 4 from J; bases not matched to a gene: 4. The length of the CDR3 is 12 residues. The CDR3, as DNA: TGTGCCAGCCTACAGGGGGGCACTGAAGCTTTCTTT. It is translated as CASLQGGTEAFF.

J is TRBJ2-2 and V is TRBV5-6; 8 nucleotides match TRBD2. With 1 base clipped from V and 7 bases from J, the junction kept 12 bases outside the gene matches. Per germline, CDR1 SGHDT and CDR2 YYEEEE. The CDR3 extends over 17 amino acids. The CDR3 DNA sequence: TGTGCCAGCAGCTTGTGGGATAGCGGGGATCTGGTCGGGGAGCTGTTTTTT. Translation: CASSLWDSGDLVGELFF.

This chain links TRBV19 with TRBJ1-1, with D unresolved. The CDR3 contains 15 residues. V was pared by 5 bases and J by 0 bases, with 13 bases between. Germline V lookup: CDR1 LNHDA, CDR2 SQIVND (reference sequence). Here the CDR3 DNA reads TGTGCCAGTAGTCCCCGTGGGAGATTGAACACTGAAGCTTTCTTT. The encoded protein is CASSPRGRLNTEAFF.

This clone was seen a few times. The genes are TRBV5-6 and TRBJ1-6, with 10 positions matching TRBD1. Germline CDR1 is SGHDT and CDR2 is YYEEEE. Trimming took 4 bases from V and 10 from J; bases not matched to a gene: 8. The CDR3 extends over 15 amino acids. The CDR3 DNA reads TGTGCCAGCAGCCCGGACAGGGGGATAGTGTCACCCCTCCACTTT. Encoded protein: CASSPDRGIVSPLHF.

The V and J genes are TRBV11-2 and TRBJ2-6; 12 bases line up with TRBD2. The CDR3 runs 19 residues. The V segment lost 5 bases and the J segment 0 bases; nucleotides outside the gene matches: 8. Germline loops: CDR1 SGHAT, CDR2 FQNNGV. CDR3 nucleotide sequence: TGTGCCAGCAGCCCCCATGGACTAGCGGGACTCTCTGGGGCCAACGTCCTGACTTTC. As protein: CASSPHGLAGLSGANVLTF.

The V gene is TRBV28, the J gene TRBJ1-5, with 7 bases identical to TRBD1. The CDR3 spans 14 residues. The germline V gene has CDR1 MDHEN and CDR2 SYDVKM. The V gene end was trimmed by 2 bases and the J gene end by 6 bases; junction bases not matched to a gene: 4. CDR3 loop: CASSLAQGTQPQHF. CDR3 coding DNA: TGTGCCAGCAGTTTAGCACAGGGGACTCAGCCCCAGCATTTT. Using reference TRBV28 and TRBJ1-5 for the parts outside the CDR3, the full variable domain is DVKVTQSSRYLVKRTGEKVFLECVQDMDHENMFWYRQDPGLGLRLIYFSYDVKMKEKGDIPEGYSVSREKKERFSLILESASTNQTSMYLCASSLAQGTQPQHFGDGTRLSIL.

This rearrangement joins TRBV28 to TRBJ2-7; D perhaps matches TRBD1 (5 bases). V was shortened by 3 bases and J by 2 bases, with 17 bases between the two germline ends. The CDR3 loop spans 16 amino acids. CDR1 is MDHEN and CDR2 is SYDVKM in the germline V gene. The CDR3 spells CASSFWGGDGAYEQYF. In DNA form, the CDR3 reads TGTGCCAGCAGTTTTTGGGGCGGAGACGGCGCCTACGAGCAGTACTTC. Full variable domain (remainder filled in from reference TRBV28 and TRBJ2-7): DVKVTQSSRYLVKRTGEKVFLECVQDMDHENMFWYRQDPGLGLRLIYFSYDVKMKEKGDIPEGYSVSREKKERFSLILESASTNQTSMYLCASSFWGGDGAYEQYFGPGTRLTVT.

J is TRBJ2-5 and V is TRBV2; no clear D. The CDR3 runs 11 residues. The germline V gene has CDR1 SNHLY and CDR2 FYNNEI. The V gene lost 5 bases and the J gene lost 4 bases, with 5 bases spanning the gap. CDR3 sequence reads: CASSSRETQYF. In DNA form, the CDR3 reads TGTGCCAGCAGTAGTAGAGAGACCCAGTACTTC.

The CDR3 sequence: CASSARTIEAFF. CDR3 coding DNA: TGTGCCAGCAGCGCACGGACAATTGAAGCTTTCTTT. The chain has TRBV7-8 and TRBJ1-1, with D tentatively TRBD1 (5 bases). The germline gives CDR1 SGHVS, CDR2 FQNEAQ. The CDR3 runs to 12 residues. Trimming removed 5 bases at V and 7 bases at J, with 11 bases between.

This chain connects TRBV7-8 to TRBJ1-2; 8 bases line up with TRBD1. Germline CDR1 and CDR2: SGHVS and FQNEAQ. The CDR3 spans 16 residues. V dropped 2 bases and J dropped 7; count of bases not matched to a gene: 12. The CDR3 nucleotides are TGTGCCAGCAGCTTATTTGTGCAGGGGGCGACTGGTGGCTACACCTTC. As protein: CASSLFVQGATGGYTF.

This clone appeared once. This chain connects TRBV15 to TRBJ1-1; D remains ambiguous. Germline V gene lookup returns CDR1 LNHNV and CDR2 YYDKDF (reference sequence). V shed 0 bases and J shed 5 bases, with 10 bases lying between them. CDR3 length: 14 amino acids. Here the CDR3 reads CATSRDSTGTEAFF. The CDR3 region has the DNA TGTGCCACCAGCAGAGATAGTACTGGTACTGAAGCTTTCTTT.

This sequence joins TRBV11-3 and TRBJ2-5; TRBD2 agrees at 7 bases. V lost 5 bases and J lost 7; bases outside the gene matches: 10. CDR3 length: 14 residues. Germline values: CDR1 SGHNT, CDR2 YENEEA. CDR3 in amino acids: CASSLGTTHGTQYF. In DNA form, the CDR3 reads TGTGCCAGCAGCCTCGGGACTACGCACGGGACCCAGTACTTC. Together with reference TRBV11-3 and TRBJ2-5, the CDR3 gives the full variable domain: EAGVVQSPRYKIIEKKQPVAFWCNPISGHNTLYWYLQNLGQGPELLIRYENEEAVDDSQLPKDRFSAERLKGVDSTLKIQPAELGDSAVYLCASSLGTTHGTQYFGPGTRLLVL.

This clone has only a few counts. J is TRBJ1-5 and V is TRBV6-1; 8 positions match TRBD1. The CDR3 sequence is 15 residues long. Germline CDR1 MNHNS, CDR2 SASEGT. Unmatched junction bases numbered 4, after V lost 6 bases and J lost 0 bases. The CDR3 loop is CASSRQGNSNQPQHF. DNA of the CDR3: TGTGCCAGCAGCCGACAGGGGAATAGCAATCAGCCCCAGCATTTT.

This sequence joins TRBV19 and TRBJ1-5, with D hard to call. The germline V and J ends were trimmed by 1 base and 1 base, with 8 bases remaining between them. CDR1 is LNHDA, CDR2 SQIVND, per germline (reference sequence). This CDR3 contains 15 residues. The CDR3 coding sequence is TGTGCCAGTAGTATAGGAGGAGAGAGCAATCAGCCCCAGCATTTT. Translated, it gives CASSIGGESNQPQHF.

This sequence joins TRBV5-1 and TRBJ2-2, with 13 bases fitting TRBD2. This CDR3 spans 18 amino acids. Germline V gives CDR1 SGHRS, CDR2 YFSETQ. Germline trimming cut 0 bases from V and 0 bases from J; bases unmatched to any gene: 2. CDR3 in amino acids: CASSLETSGGTNTGELFF. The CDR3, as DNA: TGCGCCAGCAGCTTGGAGACTAGCGGGGGGACGAACACCGGGGAGCTGTTTTTT.

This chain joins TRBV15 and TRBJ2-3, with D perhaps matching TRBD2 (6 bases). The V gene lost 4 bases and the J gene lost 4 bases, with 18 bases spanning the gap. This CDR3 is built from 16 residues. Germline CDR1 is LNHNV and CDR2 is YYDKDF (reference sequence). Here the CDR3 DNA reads TGTGCCACCAGCAAGACCGGGACTTGGGCCGCAGATACGCAGTATTTT. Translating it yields CATSKTGTWAADTQYF.

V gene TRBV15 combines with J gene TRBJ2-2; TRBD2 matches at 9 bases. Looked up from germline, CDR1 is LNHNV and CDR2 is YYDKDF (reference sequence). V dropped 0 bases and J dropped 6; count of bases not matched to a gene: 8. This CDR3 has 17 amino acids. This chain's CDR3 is CATSRDILAGFPGELFF. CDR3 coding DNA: TGTGCCACCAGCAGAGATATCCTAGCGGGATTTCCCGGGGAGCTGTTTTTT.

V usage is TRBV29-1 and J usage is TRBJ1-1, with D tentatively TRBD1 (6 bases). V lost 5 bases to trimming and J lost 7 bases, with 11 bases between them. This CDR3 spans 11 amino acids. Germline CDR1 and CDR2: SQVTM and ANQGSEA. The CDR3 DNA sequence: TGCAGCGTTTGGTCCAGGGGTGAAGCTTTCTTT. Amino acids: CSVWSRGEAFF.

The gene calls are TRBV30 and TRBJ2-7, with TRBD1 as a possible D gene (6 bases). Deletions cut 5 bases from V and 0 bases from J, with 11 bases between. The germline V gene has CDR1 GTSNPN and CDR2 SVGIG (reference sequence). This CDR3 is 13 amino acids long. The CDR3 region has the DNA TGTGCCTGGGGGGGCCCTAGCTCCTACGAGCAGTACTTC. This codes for CAWGGPSSYEQYF.

The CDR3 bases are TGTGCCAGCAGCCCCGCAGGGGGCGACGAGACCCAGTACTTC. This encodes CASSPAGGDETQYF. The V and J genes are TRBV5-4 and TRBJ2-5; TRBD1 matches at 8 bases. V dropped 4 bases and J dropped 5; count of bases not matched to a gene: 7. The CDR3 extends over 14 amino acids. Germline V gene data show CDR1 as SGHNT and CDR2 as YYREEE (reference sequence).

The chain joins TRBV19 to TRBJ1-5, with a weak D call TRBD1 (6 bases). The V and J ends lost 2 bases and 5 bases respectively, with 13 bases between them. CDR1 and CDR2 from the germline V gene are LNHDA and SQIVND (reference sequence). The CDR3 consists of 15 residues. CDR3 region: CASSIRQVGYQPQHF. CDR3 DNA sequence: TGTGCCAGTAGTATAAGACAGGTGGGATATCAGCCCCAGCATTTT.

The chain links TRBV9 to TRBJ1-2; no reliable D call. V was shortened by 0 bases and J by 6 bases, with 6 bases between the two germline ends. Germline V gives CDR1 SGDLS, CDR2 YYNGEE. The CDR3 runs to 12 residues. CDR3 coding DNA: TGTGCCAGCAGCGTAGGGGCGAATGGCTACACCTTC. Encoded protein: CASSVGANGYTF.

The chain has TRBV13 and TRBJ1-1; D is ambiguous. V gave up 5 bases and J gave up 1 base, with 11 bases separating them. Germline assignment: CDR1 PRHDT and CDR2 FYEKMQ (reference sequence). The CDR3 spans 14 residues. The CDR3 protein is CASSGFWANTEAFF. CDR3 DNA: TGTGCCAGCAGCGGTTTTTGGGCGAACACTGAAGCTTTCTTT.